This T cell receptor (beta chain) was found in a study of shared clonotypes between healthy human individuals. Overall study context: The donor pool was made up of two women and three men aged 18 to 49. CD4 naive and memory got three plates each, CD8 naive two, CD8 memory one.

From germline, CDR1 is SGHKS and CDR2 YYEKEE (reference sequence). The CDR3 runs 17 residues. V was pared by 4 bases and J by 7 bases, with 20 bases of the junction left unmatched. Only in-frame clones appear in the TCRdb table, and some are missing; sequencing was by immunoSEQ multiplex PCR. The repertoire includes about 2.4 million clones, 80% to 95% of them detected once, and about 0.39% sits in the top ten. Notes on the study in general: Specimens sampled were limited to blood, with tissue repertoires likely differing.

All donors were Caucasian adults living in Nashville, Tennessee. In its sample, this clone was seen a few times. The antigen is unknown. V gene TRBV5-5 combines with J gene TRBJ2-7; 7 bases are a match to TRBD2. The sequenced sample was naive CD4+ T cells from PBMCs. Subset defined: CD45RA+ positively selected. This sequence originates from a man younger than 35 in good health. Some clones in this sample may be carry-over from other donors' samples. CDR3 bases: TGTGCCAGCAGCCCCCCTTCTCTACTAGCGCACGCCGGAGAGCAGTACTTC. Translation gives CASSPPSLLAHAGEQYF.